Included here is one T cell receptor beta chain sequence, with context. No antigen is known for it. Base qualities are not recorded, but no much larger clone differs from it by a single base. This record belongs to a study of control samples from healthy donors and cancer patients (TCRdb year 2020). Preparation of the library involved the immunoSEQ multiplex PCR assay. TCRdb re-hosts the immuneACCESS table, in-frame sequences only. Its copies lack some clones; in the studies checked, an unresolved V gene accounts for under half of them, and the cause for the rest is not known. This sample has around 150,000 clones in its table, and roughly 94% of those were observed once. Of the sample, around 15% is held by the ten largest clones. From the cysteine through the phenylalanine, the CDR3 covers 12 amino acids. Only the CDR3 portion is preserved as DNA: 36 bases, with reading frame beginning at the first base. Looking up the germline V gene (reference sequence) yields CDR1 LGHDT and CDR2 YNNKEL. V lost 4 bases and J lost 3 bases; the stretch between them is 6 bases long.

The clonotype was recovered from a man in his sixties with colorectal cancer. Sequenced: PBMCs. The chain joins TRBV3-1 (or the pseudogene TRBV3-2) to TRBJ1-2; D gene: possibly TRBD1, on 5 matching bases. The DNA is TGTGCCAGCAGCCGAGGGGACTATGGCTACACCTTC. Its protein reads: CASSRGDYGYTF.